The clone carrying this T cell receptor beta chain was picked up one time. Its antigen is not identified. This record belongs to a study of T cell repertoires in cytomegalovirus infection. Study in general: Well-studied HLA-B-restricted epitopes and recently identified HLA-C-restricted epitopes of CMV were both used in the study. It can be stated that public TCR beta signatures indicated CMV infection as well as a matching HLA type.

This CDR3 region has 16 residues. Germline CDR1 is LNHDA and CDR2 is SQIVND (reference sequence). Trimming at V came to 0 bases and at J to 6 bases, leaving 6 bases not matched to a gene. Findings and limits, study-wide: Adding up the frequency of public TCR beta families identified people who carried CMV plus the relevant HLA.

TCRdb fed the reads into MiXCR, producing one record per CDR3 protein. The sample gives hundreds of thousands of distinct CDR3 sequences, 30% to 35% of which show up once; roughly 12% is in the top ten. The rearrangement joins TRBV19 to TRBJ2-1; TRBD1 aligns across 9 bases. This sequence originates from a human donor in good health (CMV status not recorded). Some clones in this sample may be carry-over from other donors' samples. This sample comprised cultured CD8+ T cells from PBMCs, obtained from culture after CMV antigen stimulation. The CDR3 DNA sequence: TGTGCCAGTAGTATAGAGGGGACAGGGAAATTCAATGAGCAGTTCTTC. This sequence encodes CASSIEGTGKFNEQFF.